These T cell receptor beta chains were read from a single sample in a study of T and B cells in COVID-19 patients. TCRdb re-analysed the multiplex PCR reads in MiXCR, keeping a single row per CDR3 protein. In the table there are 8,000 to 9,500 distinct CDR3 sequences, around 27% of which are singletons. The sequencing input was blood. The source is a human donor who had recovered from COVID-19. Each CDR3 is given with its conserved first and last residue. D genes are given only for firm matches. Only some rows state a clone size, as once, few, many or a class for expanded clones.

v_gene,abundance,j_gene,d_gene,CDR3nt,CDR3aa
TRBV6-5,NA,TRBJ2-2,NA,TGTGCCAGCGGGAACACCGGGGAGCTGTTTTTT,CASGNTGELFF
TRBV6-5,few,TRBJ2-1,TRBD2,TGTGCCAGCAGGGGACTAGCGGGGGAAAGCTCCTACAATGAGCAGTTCTTC,CASRGLAGESSYNEQFF
TRBV28,NA,TRBJ2-7,NA,TGTGCCAGCAGTTTGCGGGGGCTCGGGTCCTACGAGCAGTACTTC,CASSLRGLGSYEQYF
TRBV6-1,many,TRBJ1-3,TRBD1,TGTGCCAGCAGTGAAGCGACAGGGTACACCATATATTTT,CASSEATGYTIYF
TRBV19,medium-sized,TRBJ2-7,TRBD1,TGTGCCAGTAGGGAGACAGGGGGCGAGCAGTACTTC,CASRETGGEQYF
TRBV6-4,few,TRBJ2-3,TRBD2,TGTGCCAGCAGTGTCCGGGGGGAGAGCACAGATACGCAGTATTTT,CASSVRGESTDTQYF
TRBV12-3/TRBV12-4,many,TRBJ1-4,NA,TGTGCCAGCACTCTCCCCGGGTCTAGAGGTGAAAAACTGTTTTTT,CASTLPGSRGEKLFF
TRBV27,few,TRBJ1-1,NA,TGTGCCAGCAGTCCACTAATGTCCCCTCGAGCTTTCTTT,CASSPLMSPRAFF
TRBV12-3/TRBV12-4,NA,TRBJ1-2,TRBD1,TGTGCCAGCAGTCGACAGGGCTCTAACTATGGCTACACCTTC,CASSRQGSNYGYTF
TRBV11-2,once,TRBJ2-2,TRBD2,TGTGCCAGCAGGGGCGGGGGTCAGAACACCGGGGAGCTGTTTTTT,CASRGGGQNTGELFF
TRBV12-3/TRBV12-4,medium-sized,TRBJ2-5,NA,TGTGCCAGCAGTTTCTTAGCGGCAGAGACCCAGTACTTC,CASSFLAAETQYF
TRBV29-1,NA,TRBJ2-1,TRBD2,TGCAGCGGGGAGGGCAATGAGCAGTTCTTC,CSGEGNEQFF
TRBV13,many,TRBJ1-5,NA,TGTGCCAGCAGTTCTGACCGGGATCAGCCCCAGCATTTT,CASSSDRDQPQHF
TRBV5-1,few,TRBJ2-7,TRBD2,TGCGCCAGCAGCTTATGGTCTAGCGGGGGGACTAACTACGAGCAGTACTTC,CASSLWSSGGTNYEQYF
TRBV6-1,NA,TRBJ1-3,NA,TGTGCCAGCACCCAACCAGATCTCTCTGGAAACACCATATATTTT,CASTQPDLSGNTIYF
TRBV6-1,NA,TRBJ2-2,TRBD1,TGTGCCAGCAGGGACAGGGGGCCAAACACCGGGGAGCTGTTTTTT,CASRDRGPNTGELFF
TRBV6-2/TRBV6-3,NA,TRBJ1-1,TRBD1,TGTGCCAGCAGTTCAAACACCGGGACAGGGGGCACTGAAGCTTTCTTT,CASSSNTGTGGTEAFF
TRBV6-5,many,TRBJ1-2,NA,TGTGCCAGCAGTTACTCGACACAGTATGGATATGGCTACACCTTC,CASSYSTQYGYGYTF
TRBV18,few,TRBJ1-1,TRBD1,TGTGCCAGCTCACCACCTACCTACAGGGGATACACTGAAGCTTTCTTT,CASSPPTYRGYTEAFF
TRBV29-1,medium-sized,TRBJ2-3,NA,TGCAGCGTCGGAGGGGGGTCGGCAGATACGCAGTATTTT,CSVGGGSADTQYF
TRBV28,NA,TRBJ2-2,NA,TGTGCCACCTCCGGGACCACCGGGGAGCTGTTTTTT,CATSGTTGELFF
TRBV19,medium-sized,TRBJ1-2,TRBD1,TGTGCCATCTCTGACAGGGCCAATTATGGCTACACCTTC,CAISDRANYGYTF
TRBV11-1,NA,TRBJ1-4,TRBD1,TGTGCCAGCAGCACCGGGACAGGGGATGAAAAACTGTTTTTT,CASSTGTGDEKLFF
TRBV12-3/TRBV12-4,NA,TRBJ1-5,NA,TGTGCCAGCAGTTTAACCAGCAATCAGCCCCAGCATTTT,CASSLTSNQPQHF
TRBV12-3/TRBV12-4,few,TRBJ2-2,NA,TGTGCCAGCAGTTTTTTGGGATACGGAGGAACCGGGGAGCTGTTTTTT,CASSFLGYGGTGELFF
TRBV10-3,NA,TRBJ1-5,NA,TGTGCCATCAATCGGGATAGCAATCAGCCCCAGCATTTT,CAINRDSNQPQHF
TRBV6-1,NA,TRBJ1-2,NA,TGTGCCAGCAGACAGGGTATGTCCTATGGCTACACCTTC,CASRQGMSYGYTF
TRBV30,NA,TRBJ2-3,TRBD1,TGTGCCTGGAATCGACAGGGGGCGATTAGCACAGATACGCAGTATTTT,CAWNRQGAISTDTQYF
TRBV6-5,medium-sized,TRBJ1-6,NA,TGTGCCAGCAGCCGAGAAGTTAATTCACCCCTCCACTTT,CASSREVNSPLHF
TRBV6-5,once,TRBJ2-3,TRBD2,TGTGCCAGCACCCCGACTAGCGTAGGGACAGATACGCAGTATTTT,CASTPTSVGTDTQYF
TRBV19,medium-sized,TRBJ2-7,NA,TGTGCCAGTAGTATAGACTCCGGACAGTCCTCCTACGAGCAGTACTTC,CASSIDSGQSSYEQYF
TRBV6-5,NA,TRBJ2-3,TRBD2,TGTGCCAGCAGTTACTCCGGACTAGCGGGAGGGCCGGCAGATACGCAGTATTTT,CASSYSGLAGGPADTQYF
TRBV5-3,NA,TRBJ1-4,NA,TGCGCCAGCAGACGCCTGACAGGAGTAACCCCTAATGAAAAACTGTTTTTT,CASRRLTGVTPNEKLFF
TRBV6-5,NA,TRBJ1-3,TRBD1,TGTGCCAGCAGTTTGGACAGGGCTGGAAACACCATATATTTT,CASSLDRAGNTIYF
TRBV7-9,NA,TRBJ1-4,NA,TGTGCCAGCAGCAGGAGAGGGAATGAAAAACTGTTTTTT,CASSRRGNEKLFF
TRBV29-1,medium-sized,TRBJ2-2,TRBD2,TGCAGCGCGACGACTAGCGGGATGAACACCGGGGAGCTGTTTTTT,CSATTSGMNTGELFF
TRBV7-2,NA,TRBJ2-1,NA,TGTGCCAGCAGGTACTCAGCCTACAATGAGCAGTTCTTC,CASRYSAYNEQFF
TRBV29-1,once,TRBJ1-1,TRBD1,TGCAGCGTTAGAGCCGGGACAGGGGGCAGGACTGAAGCTTTCTTT,CSVRAGTGGRTEAFF
TRBV19,medium-sized,TRBJ1-1,NA,TGTGCCAGTGGGAACACTAGGGACACTGAAGCTTTCTTT,CASGNTRDTEAFF
TRBV6-5,medium-sized,TRBJ2-1,NA,TGTGCCAGCAGTCACTCGGGGGCAGGAGTAGGGAATGAGCAGTTCTTC,CASSHSGAGVGNEQFF